Listed below are T cell receptor beta chains from one sample, sequenced in a study of OX40 agonist ivuxolimab in advanced cancers. The protocol was immunoSEQ multiplex PCR, while the TCRdb copy is restricted to in-frame clones and leaves out a portion. The table has 50,000 or so clones, 60% to 80% seen once; the top ten hold 7.9%. The material sequenced was CD4+ or CD8+ T cells sorted from blood, taken in a trial of the OX40 agonist ivuxolimab. The receptors here all came from an adult with an advanced solid tumor such as melanoma, head and neck, liver or kidney cancer. CDR3s include the opening cysteine and the closing phenylalanine or tryptophan. D genes are given only for firm matches. The size of a clone is reported for some rows only, either as once, few or many, or as a class for expanded clones.

CDR3 DNA | CDR3 protein | J gene | V gene | D gene | clone size
TGCGCCAGCAGCCAAGGGACAAATACCTACGAGCAGTACTTC | CASSQGTNTYEQYF | TRBJ2-7 | TRBV4-1 | . | .
TGTGCCAGCAGCTTCGGTTCAGGGGCTGGCTACACCTTC | CASSFGSGAGYTF | TRBJ1-2 | TRBV5-5 | . | .
TGTGCCTGGAGGTCTACCCGTTTGAACACTGAAGCTTTCTTT | CAWRSTRLNTEAFF | TRBJ1-1 | TRBV30 | . | .
TGCGCCAGCAGTGACAGGCGGGACAGGGTGGGCGGCGAAGCTTTCTTT | CASSDRRDRVGGEAFF | TRBJ1-1 | TRBV10-2 | TRBD1 | .
TGTGCCACCTGGACAGGGGGCTCCTACGAGCAGTACTTC | CATWTGGSYEQYF | TRBJ2-7 | TRBV6-6 | TRBD1 | few
TGTGCCAGCACCCTCAATGCGGGAAGGACCGGGGAGCTGTTTTTT | CASTLNAGRTGELFF | TRBJ2-2 | TRBV5-5 | . | .
TGTGCCAGCAGCATGGGACAGAAAACCTACGAGCAGTACTTC | CASSMGQKTYEQYF | TRBJ2-7 | TRBV7-6 | TRBD1 | few
TGTGCCAGCAGTAATACCCGACAGGGGGGCACTGAAGCTTTCTTT | CASSNTRQGGTEAFF | TRBJ1-1 | TRBV7-2 | TRBD1 | .
TGTGCCAGCAGCGAGACAGGGACGGATGGCTACACCTTC | CASSETGTDGYTF | TRBJ1-2 | TRBV6-1 | TRBD1 | .
TGCGCCAGCAGCTTGGCAGGAAGGGGTGAAGCTTTCTTT | CASSLAGRGEAFF | TRBJ1-1 | TRBV5-1 | . | .
TGTGCCAGCAGCTCGTCGCTGACAGGGTACTACGAGCAGTACTTC | CASSSSLTGYYEQYF | TRBJ2-7 | TRBV11-2 | TRBD1 | .
TGTGCCAGTAGTGACAGGGGTAGCAATCAGCCCCAGCATTTT | CASSDRGSNQPQHF | TRBJ1-5 | TRBV19 | TRBD1 | .
TGTGCCAGCAGCTTGGCCATCGGGACTAGCAACGAGCAGTACTTC | CASSLAIGTSNEQYF | TRBJ2-7 | TRBV5-4 | TRBD2 | few
TGCGCCAGCAGCGACGGGACTAGCGGGAGTTTGACCGGGGAGCTGTTTTTT | CASSDGTSGSLTGELFF | TRBJ2-2 | TRBV5-1 | TRBD2 | .
TGTGCCAGCAGCGACAGGTCCGGCGCGGGAGGAGATACGCAGTATTTT | CASSDRSGAGGDTQYF | TRBJ2-3 | TRBV7-6 | TRBD2 | once
TGTGCCAGCAGCCCCTACAGGGGTTCCTACGAGCAGTACTTC | CASSPYRGSYEQYF | TRBJ2-7 | TRBV5-6 | TRBD1 | .
TGCAGCGTTGGGGGGGGCTACGAGCAGTACTTC | CSVGGGYEQYF | TRBJ2-7 | TRBV29-1 | TRBD2 | .
TGTGCCAGCTCATTGGAGGGGGGCACTGAAGCTTTCTTT | CASSLEGGTEAFF | TRBJ1-1 | TRBV18 | . | .
TGTGCCAGCAGCAACAAAGGACTAAGCAATGAGCAGTTCTTC | CASSNKGLSNEQFF | TRBJ2-1 | TRBV11-2 | . | .
TGTGCCAGCAGCGTATCAGGGGGCGGAAACACCATATATTTT | CASSVSGGGNTIYF | TRBJ1-3 | TRBV9 | TRBD1 | once
TGTGCCAGCAGCTCACCGGACAGGGGGAGCGAGCAGTACTTC | CASSSPDRGSEQYF | TRBJ2-7 | TRBV5-4 | TRBD1 | once
TGTGCCAGCAGACGGGGACAGGGGGCCGTCTCCTACGAGCAGTACTTC | CASRRGQGAVSYEQYF | TRBJ2-7 | TRBV6-6 | TRBD1 | .
TGTGCCAGCAGCTTAGTGGACCCAGATCCTGAAGCTTTCTTT | CASSLVDPDPEAFF | TRBJ1-1 | TRBV7-9 | . | .
TGTGCCAGCATTCCTGACGGGGGACCAAACACTGAAGCTTTCTTT | CASIPDGGPNTEAFF | TRBJ1-1 | TRBV6-5 | . | .
TGTGCCAGCAGCCCACCAGGACTAGCTGATCTTTTTAATGAGCAGTTCTTC | CASSPPGLADLFNEQFF | TRBJ2-1 | TRBV7-9 | TRBD2 | .
TGTGCCAGCAGCCCAGGGACAGGGACCTACGAGCAGTACTTC | CASSPGTGTYEQYF | TRBJ2-7 | TRBV5-4 | TRBD1 | once
TGTGCCAGCAGCCGGACAGGAGGGGGACAGCCCCAGCATTTT | CASSRTGGGQPQHF | TRBJ1-5 | TRBV9 | TRBD1 | .
TGTGCCAGCAGCTTCGCCACGGGGTTCGGAGCTTTCTTT | CASSFATGFGAFF | TRBJ1-1 | TRBV7-9 | . | .
TGTGCCAGCAGCTTAGTTATTCCGACCACAGATACGCAGTATTTT | CASSLVIPTTDTQYF | TRBJ2-3 | TRBV7-9 | . | once
TGTGCCAGCTCACCAGGGGCAAGTTCCAATGAGCAGTTCTTC | CASSPGASSNEQFF | TRBJ2-1 | TRBV18 | . | .
TGCGCCAGCAGCCAAGTCGGGAGGGGCGGGAGCCCCCTCCGGCTGACCCAGTACTTC | CASSQVGRGGSPLRLTQYF | TRBJ2-5 | TRBV4-1 | TRBD2 | .
TGTGCCAGCCACAGGGGGCTTGGTGAAAAACTGTTTTTT | CASHRGLGEKLFF | TRBJ1-4 | TRBV6-1 | TRBD1 | few
TGTGCCAGCAGCTTAGAGCGCTCTGGGGCCAACGTCCTGACTTTC | CASSLERSGANVLTF | TRBJ2-6 | TRBV7-2 | . | .